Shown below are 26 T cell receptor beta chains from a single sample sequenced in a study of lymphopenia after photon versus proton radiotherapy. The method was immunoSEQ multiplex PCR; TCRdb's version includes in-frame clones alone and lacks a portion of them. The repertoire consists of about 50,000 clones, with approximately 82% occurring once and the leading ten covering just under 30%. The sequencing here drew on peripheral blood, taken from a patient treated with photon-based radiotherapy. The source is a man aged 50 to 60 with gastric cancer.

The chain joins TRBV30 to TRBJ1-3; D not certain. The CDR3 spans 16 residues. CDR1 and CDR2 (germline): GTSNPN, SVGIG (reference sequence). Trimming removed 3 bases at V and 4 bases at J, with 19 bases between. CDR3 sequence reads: CAWRALRSVAGNTIYF. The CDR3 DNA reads TGTGCCTGGAGGGCCCTTAGGTCCGTGGCGGGAAACACCATATATTTT.

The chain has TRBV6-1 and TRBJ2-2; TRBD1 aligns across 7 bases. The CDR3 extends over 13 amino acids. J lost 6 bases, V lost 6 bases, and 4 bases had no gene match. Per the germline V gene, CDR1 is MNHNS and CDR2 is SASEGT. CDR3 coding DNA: TGTGCCAGCAGATTGACAGGGCCCGGGGAGCTGTTTTTT. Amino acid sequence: CASRLTGPGELFF.

The CDR3 DNA reads as TGCGCCAGCAGCCAATTACCGGGACGGATATACAATGAGCAGTTCTTC. As protein: CASSQLPGRIYNEQFF. V and J are TRBV4-1 and TRBJ2-1; D may match TRBD1 or TRBD2 (5 bases each). V was clipped by 2 bases and J by 4 bases, with 15 bases between them. The CDR3 is 16 residues long. The V gene's germline CDR1 is MGHRA and CDR2 YSYEKL.

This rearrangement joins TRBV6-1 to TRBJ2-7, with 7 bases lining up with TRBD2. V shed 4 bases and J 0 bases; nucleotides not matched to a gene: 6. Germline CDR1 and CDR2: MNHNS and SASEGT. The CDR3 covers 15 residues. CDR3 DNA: TGTGCCAGCAGTGGCGGGACTACGAGCTCCTACGAGCAGTACTTC. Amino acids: CASSGGTTSSYEQYF.

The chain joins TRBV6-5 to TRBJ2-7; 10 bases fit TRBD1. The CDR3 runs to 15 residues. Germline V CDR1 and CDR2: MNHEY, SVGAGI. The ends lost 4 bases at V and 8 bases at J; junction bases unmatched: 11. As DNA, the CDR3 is TGTGCCAGCAGTTTTTCGCCGGGACAGGGGTCGAAGCAGTACTTC. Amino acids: CASSFSPGQGSKQYF.

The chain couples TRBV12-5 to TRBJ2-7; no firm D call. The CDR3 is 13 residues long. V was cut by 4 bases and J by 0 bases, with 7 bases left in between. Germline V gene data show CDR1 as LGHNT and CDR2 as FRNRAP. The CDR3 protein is CASGSDLSYEQYF. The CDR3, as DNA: TGTGCTAGTGGTTCGGACCTCTCCTACGAGCAGTACTTC.

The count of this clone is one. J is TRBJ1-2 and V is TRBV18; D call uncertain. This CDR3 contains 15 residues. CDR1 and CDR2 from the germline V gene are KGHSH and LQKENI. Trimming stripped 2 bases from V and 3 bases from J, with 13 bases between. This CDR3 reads CASSPDRLGDYGYTF. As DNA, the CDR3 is TGTGCCAGCTCACCAGATAGATTAGGAGACTATGGCTACACCTTC.

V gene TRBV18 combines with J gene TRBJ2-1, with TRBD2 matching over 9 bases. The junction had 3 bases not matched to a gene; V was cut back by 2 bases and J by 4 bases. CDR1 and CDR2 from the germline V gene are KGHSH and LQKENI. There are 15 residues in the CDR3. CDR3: CASSPGLAGYNEQFF. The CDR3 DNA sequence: TGTGCCAGCTCACCAGGGCTAGCGGGATACAATGAGCAGTTCTTC.

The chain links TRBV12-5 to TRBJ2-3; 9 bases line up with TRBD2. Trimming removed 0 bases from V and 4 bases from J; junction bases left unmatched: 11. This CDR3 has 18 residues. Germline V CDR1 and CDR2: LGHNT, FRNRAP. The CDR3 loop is CASGLVTAGGPGADTQYF. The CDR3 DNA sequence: TGTGCTAGTGGTTTGGTAACGGCGGGAGGGCCAGGGGCAGATACGCAGTATTTT.

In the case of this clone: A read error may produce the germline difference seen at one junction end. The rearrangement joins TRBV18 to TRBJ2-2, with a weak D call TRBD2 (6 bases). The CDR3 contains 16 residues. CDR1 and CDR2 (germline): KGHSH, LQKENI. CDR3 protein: CASSPVSGANTGELFF. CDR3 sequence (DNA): TGTGCCAGCTCACCCGTTTCGGGAGCGAACACTGGGGAGCTGTTTTTT.

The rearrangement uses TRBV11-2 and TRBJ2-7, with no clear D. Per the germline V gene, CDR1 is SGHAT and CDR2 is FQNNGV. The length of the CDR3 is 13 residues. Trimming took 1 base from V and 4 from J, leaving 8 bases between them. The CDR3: CASSLGAAYEQYF. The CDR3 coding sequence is TGTGCCAGCAGCTTAGGGGCAGCTTACGAGCAGTACTTC.

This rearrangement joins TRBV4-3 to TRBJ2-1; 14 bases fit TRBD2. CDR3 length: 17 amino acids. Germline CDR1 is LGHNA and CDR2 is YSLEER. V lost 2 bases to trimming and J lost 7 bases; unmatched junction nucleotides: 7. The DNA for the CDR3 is TGCGCCAGCAGCCAACGTGAGGGACTAGCGGGAGTTAATGAGCAGTTCTTC. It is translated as CASSQREGLAGVNEQFF.

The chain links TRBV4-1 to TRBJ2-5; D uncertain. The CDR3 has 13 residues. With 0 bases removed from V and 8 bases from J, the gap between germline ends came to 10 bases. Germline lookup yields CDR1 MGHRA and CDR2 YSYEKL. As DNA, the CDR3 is TGCGCCAGCAGCCAAGATACGGAGACCACCCAGTACTTC. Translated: CASSQDTETTQYF.

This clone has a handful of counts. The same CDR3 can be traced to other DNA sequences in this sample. The CDR3 bases are TGTGCCAGCAGCTTAGGTGGGTCGGGTGAAGCTTTCTTT. As protein: CASSLGGSGEAFF. The chain employs TRBV11-3 and TRBJ1-1; D call uncertain. Germline CDR1 is SGHNT and CDR2 is YENEEA. With 1 base removed from V and 7 bases from J, the gap between germline ends came to 10 bases. CDR3 length: 13 residues.

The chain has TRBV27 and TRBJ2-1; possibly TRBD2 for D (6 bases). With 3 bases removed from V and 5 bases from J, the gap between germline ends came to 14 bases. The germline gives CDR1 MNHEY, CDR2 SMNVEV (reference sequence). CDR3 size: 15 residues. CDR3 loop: CASSFRGTPHNEQFF. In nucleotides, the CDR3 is TGTGCCAGCAGTTTCCGGGGGACCCCCCACAATGAGCAGTTCTTC.

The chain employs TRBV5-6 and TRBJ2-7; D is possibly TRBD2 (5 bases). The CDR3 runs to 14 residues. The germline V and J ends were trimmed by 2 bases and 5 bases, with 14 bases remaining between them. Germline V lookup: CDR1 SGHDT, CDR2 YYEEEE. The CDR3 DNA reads TGTGCCAGCAGCTTATTATCGGGGAACCACGAGCAGTACTTC. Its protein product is CASSLLSGNHEQYF.

Here the CDR3 reads CATSQGTGGSRGNTIYF. CDR3 coding DNA: TGTGCCACCAGCCAGGGGACAGGGGGATCGCGAGGAAACACCATATATTTT. The J gene is TRBJ1-3, the V gene TRBV15; 11 positions agree with TRBD1. The CDR3 is made up of 17 amino acids. Trimming removed 5 bases from V and 4 bases from J; junction bases left unmatched: 10. Germline CDR1 is LNHNV and CDR2 is YYDKDF (reference sequence).

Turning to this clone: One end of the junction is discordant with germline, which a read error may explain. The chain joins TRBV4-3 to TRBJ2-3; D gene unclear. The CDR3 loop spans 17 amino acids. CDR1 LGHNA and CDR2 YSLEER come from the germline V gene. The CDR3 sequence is CASNQHLENHPTDTQYF. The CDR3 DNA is TGCGCCAGCAACCAACACCTAGAGAACCACCCCACAGATACGCAGTATTTT.

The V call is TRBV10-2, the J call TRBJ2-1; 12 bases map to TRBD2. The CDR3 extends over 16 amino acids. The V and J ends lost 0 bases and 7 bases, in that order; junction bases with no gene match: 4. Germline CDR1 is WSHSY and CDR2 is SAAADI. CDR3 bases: TGCGCCAGCAGTGAGTCGCGAACTAGCGGGAGGAATGAGCAGTTCTTC. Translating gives CASSESRTSGRNEQFF.

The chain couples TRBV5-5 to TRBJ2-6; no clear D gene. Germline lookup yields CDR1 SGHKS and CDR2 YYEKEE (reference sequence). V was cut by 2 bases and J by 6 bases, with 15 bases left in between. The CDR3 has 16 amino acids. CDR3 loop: CASSFRQVHLANVLTF. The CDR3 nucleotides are TGTGCCAGCAGCTTCCGCCAGGTTCACTTGGCCAACGTCCTGACTTTC.

The CDR3 DNA reads as TGTGCCAGTAGTATTAAATGGGACGGAAACTATGGCTACACCTTC. It codes for CASSIKWDGNYGYTF. V is TRBV19 and J is TRBJ1-2, with a tentative D call TRBD1 (5 bases). Trimming took off 3 bases at V and 2 bases at J, with 13 bases between the two ends. The CDR3 is 15 residues long. CDR1 LNHDA and CDR2 SQIVND come from the germline V gene (reference sequence).

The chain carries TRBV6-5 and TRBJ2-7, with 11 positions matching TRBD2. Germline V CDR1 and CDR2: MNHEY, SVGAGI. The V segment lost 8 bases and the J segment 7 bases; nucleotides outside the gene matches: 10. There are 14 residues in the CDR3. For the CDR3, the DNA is TGTGCCAGCGGTCAACTAGCGGGAGTGAGGGAGCAGTACTTC. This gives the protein CASGQLAGVREQYF.

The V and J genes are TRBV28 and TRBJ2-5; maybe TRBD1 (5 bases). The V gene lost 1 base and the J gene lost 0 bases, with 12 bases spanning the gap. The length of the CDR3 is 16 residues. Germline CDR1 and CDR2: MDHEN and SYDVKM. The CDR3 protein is CASSLSPGRDQETQYF. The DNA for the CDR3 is TGTGCCAGCAGTTTATCTCCAGGCAGGGACCAAGAGACCCAGTACTTC.

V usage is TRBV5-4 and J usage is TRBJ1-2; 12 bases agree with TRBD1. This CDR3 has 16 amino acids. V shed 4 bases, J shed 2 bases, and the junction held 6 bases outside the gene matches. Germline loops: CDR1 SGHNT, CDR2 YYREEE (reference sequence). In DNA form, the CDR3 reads TGTGCCAGCAGCCCGGCCGGGACAGGGGGCAACTATGGCTACACCTTC. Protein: CASSPAGTGGNYGYTF.

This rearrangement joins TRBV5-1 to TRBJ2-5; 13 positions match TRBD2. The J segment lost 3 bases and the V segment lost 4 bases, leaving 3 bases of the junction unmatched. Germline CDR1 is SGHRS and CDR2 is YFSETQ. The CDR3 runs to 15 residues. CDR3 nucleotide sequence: TGCGCCAGCAGCAGCGGGACTAGCGGGAAAGAGACCCAGTACTTC. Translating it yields CASSSGTSGKETQYF.

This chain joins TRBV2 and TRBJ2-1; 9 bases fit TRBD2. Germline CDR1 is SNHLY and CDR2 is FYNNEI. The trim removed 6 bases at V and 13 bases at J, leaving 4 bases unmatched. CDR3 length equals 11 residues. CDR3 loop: CASRGLALQFF. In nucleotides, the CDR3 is TGTGCCAGCAGGGGACTAGCCCTACAGTTCTTC. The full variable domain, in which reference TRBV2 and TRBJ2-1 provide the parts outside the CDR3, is EPEVTQTPSHQVTQMGQEVILRCVPISNHLYFYWYRQILGQKVEFLVSFYNNEISEKSEIFDDQFSVERPDGSNFTLKIRSTKLEDSAMYFCASRGLALQFFGPGTRLTVL.